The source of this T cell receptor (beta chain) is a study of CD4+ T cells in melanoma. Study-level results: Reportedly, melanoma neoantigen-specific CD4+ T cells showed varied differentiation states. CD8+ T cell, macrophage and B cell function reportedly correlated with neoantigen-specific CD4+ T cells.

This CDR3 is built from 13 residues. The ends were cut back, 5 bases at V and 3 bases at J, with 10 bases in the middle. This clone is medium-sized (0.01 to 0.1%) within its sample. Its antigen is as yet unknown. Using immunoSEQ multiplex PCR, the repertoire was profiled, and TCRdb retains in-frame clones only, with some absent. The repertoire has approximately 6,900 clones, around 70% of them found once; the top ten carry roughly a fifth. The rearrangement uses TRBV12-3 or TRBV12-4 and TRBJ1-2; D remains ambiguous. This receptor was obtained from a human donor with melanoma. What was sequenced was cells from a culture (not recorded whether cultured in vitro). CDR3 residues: CASSPTRHYGYTF. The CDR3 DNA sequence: TGTGCCAGCAGTCCGACACGCCACTATGGCTACACCTTC.